This T cell receptor (beta chain) was documented in a study of blood T cell repertoires in COVID-19. The assay was immunoSEQ multiplex PCR, and TCRdb's table has in-frame clones only and misses some. Found here are about 160,000 clones, around 74% of them singletons; the top ten hold around 2.7%. The CDR3 consists of 16 residues. Trimming shortened V by 0 bases and J by 0 bases, and 9 bases separated the two germline ends. The germline CDR1 and CDR2 sequences are SNHLY and FYNNEI. The sample taken for sequencing was peripheral blood. This TCR came from a man between 65 and 85 years old with acute or convalescent COVID-19. The chain joins TRBV2 to TRBJ2-1; the D gene is possibly TRBD2 (6 bases). The CDR3, as DNA: TGTGCCAGCAGTGAAGCGGCAGCGGGCTCCTACAATGAGCAGTTCTTC. The encoded protein is CASSEAAAGSYNEQFF.